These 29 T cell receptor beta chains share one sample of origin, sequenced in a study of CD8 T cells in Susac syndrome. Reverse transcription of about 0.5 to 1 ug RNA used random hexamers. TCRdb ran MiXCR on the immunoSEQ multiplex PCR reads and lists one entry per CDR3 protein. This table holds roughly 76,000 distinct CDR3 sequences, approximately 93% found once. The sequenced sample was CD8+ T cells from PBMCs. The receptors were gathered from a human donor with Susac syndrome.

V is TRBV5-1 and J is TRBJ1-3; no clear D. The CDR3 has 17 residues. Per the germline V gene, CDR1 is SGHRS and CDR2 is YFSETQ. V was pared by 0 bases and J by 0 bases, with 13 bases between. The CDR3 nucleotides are TGCGCCAGCAGCTTGGAAGGCAGCTCGTACTCTGGAAACACCATATATTTT. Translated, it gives CASSLEGSSYSGNTIYF.

CDR3: CATRNRDQPHNEQFF. The CDR3 region has the DNA TGTGCCACCAGGAACCGGGACCAACCGCACAATGAGCAGTTCTTC. This chain links TRBV15 with TRBJ2-1; D tentatively fits TRBD1 or TRBD2 (5 bases each). Trimming took off 6 bases at V and 5 bases at J, with 17 bases between the two ends. CDR3 length: 15 residues. Germline V gene sequence: CDR1 LNHNV, CDR2 YYDKDF (reference sequence).

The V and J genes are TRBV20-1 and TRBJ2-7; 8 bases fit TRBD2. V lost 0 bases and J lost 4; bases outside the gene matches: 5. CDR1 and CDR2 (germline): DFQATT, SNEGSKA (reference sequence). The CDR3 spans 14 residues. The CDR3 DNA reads TGCAGTGCTAGAGATCTGGGACTAGGTTACGAGCAGTACTTC. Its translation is CSARDLGLGYEQYF.

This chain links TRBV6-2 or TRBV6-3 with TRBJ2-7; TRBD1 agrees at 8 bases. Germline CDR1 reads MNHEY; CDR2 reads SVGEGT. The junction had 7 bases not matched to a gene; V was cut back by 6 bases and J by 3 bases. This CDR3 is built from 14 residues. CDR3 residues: CASRTWDRSYEQYF. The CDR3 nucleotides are TGTGCCAGCAGAACCTGGGACAGGAGCTACGAGCAGTACTTC.

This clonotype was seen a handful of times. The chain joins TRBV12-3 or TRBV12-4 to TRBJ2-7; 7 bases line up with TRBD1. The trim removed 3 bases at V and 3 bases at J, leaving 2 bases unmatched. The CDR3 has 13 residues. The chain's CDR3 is CASSLTGFYEQYF. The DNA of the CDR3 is TGTGCCAGCAGTTTGACAGGGTTCTACGAGCAGTACTTC.

CDR3 loop: CASRAGGPNTEAFF. CDR3 nucleotides: TGTGCCAGCAGAGCAGGGGGCCCGAACACTGAAGCTTTCTTT. The rearrangement joins TRBV28 to TRBJ1-1, with 8 positions matching TRBD1. Germline V gives CDR1 MDHEN, CDR2 SYDVKM. The CDR3 covers 14 residues. After removal of 6 bases from V and 1 base from J, the junction contained 4 bases not matched to a gene.

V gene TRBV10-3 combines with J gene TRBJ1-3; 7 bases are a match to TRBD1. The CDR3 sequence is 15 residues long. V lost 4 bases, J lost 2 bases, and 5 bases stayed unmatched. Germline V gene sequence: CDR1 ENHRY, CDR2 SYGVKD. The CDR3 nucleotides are TGTGCCATCAGTGTCCCCGGGACAGCTGGAAACACCATATATTTT. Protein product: CAISVPGTAGNTIYF.

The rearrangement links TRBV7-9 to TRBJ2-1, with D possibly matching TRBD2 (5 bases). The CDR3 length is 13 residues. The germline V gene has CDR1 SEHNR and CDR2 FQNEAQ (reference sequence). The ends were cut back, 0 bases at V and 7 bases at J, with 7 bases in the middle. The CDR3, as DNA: TGTGCCAGCAGCTTAGCGGGAGCAAATGAGCAGTTCTTC. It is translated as CASSLAGANEQFF.

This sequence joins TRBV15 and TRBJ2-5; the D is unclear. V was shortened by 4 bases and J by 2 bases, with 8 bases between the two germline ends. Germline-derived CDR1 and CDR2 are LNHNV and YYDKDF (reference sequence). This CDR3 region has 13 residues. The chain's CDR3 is CATSTDLQETQYF. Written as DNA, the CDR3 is TGTGCCACCAGCACCGATCTTCAAGAGACCCAGTACTTC. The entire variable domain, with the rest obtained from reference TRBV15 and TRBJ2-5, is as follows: DAMVIQNPRYQVTQFGKPVTLSCSQTLNHNVMYWYQQKSSQAPKLLFHYYDKDFNNEADTPDNFQSRRPNTSFCFLDIRSPGLGDTAMYLCATSTDLQETQYFGPGTRLLVL.

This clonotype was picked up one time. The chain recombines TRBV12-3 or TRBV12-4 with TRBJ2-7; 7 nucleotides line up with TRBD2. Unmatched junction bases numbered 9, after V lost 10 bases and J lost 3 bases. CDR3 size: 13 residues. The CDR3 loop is CAIGAGTRYEQYF. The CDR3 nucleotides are TGTGCCATCGGAGCGGGAACCCGCTACGAGCAGTACTTC.

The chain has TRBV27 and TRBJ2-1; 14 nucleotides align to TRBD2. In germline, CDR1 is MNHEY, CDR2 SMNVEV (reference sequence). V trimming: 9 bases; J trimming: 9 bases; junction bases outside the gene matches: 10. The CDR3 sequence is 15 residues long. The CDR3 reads CASSKGTSGSGEQFF. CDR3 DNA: TGTGCCAGTTCGAAGGGGACTAGCGGGAGTGGTGAGCAGTTCTTC.

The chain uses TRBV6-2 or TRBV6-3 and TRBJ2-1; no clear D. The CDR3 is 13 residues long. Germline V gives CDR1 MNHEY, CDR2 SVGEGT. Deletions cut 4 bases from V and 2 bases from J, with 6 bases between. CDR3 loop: CASSLLTYNEQFF. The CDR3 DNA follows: TGTGCCAGCAGTTTACTCACCTACAATGAGCAGTTCTTC.

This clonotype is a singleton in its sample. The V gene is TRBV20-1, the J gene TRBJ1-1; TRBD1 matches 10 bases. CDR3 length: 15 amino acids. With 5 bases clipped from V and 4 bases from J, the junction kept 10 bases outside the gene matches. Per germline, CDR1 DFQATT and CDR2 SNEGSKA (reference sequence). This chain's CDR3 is CSAFGGTGAITEAFF. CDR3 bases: TGCAGTGCTTTTGGTGGGACAGGGGCGATCACTGAAGCTTTCTTT.

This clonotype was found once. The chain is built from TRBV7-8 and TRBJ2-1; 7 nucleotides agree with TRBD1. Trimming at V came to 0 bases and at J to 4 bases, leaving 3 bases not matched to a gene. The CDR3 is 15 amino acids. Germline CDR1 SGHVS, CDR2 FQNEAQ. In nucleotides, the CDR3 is TGTGCCAGCAGCTTAGCAGGGACAGTTTACAATGAGCAGTTCTTC. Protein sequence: CASSLAGTVYNEQFF.

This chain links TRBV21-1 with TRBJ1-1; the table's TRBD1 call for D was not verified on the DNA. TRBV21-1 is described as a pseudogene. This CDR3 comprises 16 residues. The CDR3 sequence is CASSKWRERVNTEAFF. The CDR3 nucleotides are TGTGCCAGCAGCAAATGGCGGGAGAGGGTGAACACTGAAGCTTTCTTT.

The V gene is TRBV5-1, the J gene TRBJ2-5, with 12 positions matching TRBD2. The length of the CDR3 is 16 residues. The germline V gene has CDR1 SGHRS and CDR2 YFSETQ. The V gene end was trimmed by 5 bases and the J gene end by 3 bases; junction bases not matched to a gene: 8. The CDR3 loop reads CASRPTSGSPKETQYF. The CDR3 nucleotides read TGCGCCAGCAGACCGACTAGCGGGAGCCCCAAAGAGACCCAGTACTTC. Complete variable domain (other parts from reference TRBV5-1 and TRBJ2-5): KAGVTQTPRYLIKTRGQQVTLSCSPISGHRSVSWYQQTPGQGLQFLFEYFSETQRNKGNFPGRFSGRQFSNSRSEMNVSTLELGDSALYLCASRPTSGSPKETQYFGPGTRLLVL.

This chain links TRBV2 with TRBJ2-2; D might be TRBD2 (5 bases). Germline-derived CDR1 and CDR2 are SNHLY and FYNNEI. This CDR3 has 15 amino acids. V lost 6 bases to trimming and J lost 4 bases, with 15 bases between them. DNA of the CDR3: TGTGCCAGCAGCGCACAACTGGACTTCACCGGGGAGCTGTTTTTT. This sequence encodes CASSAQLDFTGELFF.

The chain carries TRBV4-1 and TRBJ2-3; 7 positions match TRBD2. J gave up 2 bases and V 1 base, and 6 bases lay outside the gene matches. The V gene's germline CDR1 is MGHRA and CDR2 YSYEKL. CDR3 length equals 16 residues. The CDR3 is CASSQGFAGVTDTQYF. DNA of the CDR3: TGCGCCAGCAGCCAAGGATTCGCGGGGGTCACAGATACGCAGTATTTT.

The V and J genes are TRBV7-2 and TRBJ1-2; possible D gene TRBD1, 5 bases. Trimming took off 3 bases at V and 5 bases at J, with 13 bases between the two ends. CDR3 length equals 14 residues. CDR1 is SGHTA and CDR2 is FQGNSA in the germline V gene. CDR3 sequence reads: CASSFLGAGYGYTF. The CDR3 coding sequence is TGTGCCAGCAGCTTTCTTGGGGCGGGGTATGGCTACACCTTC.

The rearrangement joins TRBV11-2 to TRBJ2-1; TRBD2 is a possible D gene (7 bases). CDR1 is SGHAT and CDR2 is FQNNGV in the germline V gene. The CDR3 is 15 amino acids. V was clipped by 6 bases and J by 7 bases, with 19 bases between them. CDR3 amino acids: CASRLIRGAMNEQFF. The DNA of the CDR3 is TGTGCCAGCAGACTGATACGGGGGGCTATGAATGAGCAGTTCTTC. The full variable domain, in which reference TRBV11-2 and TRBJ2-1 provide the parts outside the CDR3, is EAGVAQSPRYKIIEKRQSVAFWCNPISGHATLYWYQQILGQGPKLLIQFQNNGVVDDSQLPKDRFSAERLKGVDSTLKIQPAKLEDSAVYLCASRLIRGAMNEQFFGPGTRLTVL.

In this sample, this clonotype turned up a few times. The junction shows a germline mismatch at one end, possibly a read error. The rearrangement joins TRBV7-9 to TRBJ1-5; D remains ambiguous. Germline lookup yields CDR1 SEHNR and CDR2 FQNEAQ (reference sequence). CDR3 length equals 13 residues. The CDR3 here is CASSLGVRKPQHF. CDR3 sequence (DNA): TGTGCTAGCAGCCTTGGGGTAAGAAAGCCCCAGCATTTT. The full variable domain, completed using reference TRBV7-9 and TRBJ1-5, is DTGVSQNPRHKITKRGQNVTFRCDPISEHNRLYWYRQTLGQGPEFLTYFQNEAQLEKSRLLSDRFSAERPKGSFSTLEIQRTEQGDSAMYLCASSLGVRKPQHFGDGTRLSIL.

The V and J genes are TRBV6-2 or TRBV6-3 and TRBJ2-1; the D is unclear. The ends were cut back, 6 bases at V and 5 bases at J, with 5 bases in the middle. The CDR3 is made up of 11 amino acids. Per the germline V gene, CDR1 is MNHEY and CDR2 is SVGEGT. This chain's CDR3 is CASSSDNEQFF. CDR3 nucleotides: TGTGCCAGCAGCTCGGACAATGAGCAGTTCTTC.

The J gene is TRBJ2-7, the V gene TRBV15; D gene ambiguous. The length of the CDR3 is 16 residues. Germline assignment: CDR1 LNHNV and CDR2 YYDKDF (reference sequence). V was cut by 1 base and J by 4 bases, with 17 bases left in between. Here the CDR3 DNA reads TGTGCCACCAGCAGAGTTCCGACCGAGGTCGGTTACGAGCAGTACTTC. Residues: CATSRVPTEVGYEQYF.

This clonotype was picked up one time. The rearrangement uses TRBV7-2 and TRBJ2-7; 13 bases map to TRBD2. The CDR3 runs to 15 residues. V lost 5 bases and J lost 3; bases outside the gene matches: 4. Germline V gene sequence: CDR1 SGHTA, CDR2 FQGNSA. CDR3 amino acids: CASSRLAGGDYEQYF. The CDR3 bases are TGTGCCAGCAGCCGACTAGCGGGAGGAGACTACGAGCAGTACTTC.

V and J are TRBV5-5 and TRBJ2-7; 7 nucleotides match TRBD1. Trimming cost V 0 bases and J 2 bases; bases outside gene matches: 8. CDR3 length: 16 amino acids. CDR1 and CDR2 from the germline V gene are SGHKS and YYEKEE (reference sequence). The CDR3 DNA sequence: TGTGCCAGCAGCTTGGCCATTTCCACAGGGGCCTACGAGCAGTACTTC. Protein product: CASSLAISTGAYEQYF.

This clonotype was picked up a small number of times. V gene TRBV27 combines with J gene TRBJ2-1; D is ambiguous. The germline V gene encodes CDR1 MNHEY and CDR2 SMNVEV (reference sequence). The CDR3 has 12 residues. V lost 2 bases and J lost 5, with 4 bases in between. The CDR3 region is CASSLVNNEQFF. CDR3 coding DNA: TGTGCCAGCAGTTTAGTGAACAATGAGCAGTTCTTC.

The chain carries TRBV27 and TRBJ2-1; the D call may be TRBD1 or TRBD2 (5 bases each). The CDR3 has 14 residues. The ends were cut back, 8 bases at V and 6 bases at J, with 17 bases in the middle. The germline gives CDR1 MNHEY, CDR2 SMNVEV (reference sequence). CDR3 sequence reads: CASGQRDRSNEQFF. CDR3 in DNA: TGTGCCAGCGGCCAACGGGACCGCTCCAATGAGCAGTTCTTC.

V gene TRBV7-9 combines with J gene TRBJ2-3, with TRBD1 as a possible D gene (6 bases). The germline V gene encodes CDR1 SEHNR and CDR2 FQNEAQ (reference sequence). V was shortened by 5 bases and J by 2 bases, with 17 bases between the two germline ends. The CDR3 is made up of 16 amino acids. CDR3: CASSPGTSGFTDTQYF. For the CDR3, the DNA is TGTGCCAGCAGCCCGGGGACATCGGGGTTCACAGATACGCAGTATTTT.

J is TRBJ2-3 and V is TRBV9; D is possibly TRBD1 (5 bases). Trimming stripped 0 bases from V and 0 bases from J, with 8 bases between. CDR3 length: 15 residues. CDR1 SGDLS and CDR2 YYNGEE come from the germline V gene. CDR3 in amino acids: CASSVAAGSTDTQYF. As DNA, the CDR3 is TGTGCCAGCAGCGTAGCCGCAGGGAGCACAGATACGCAGTATTTT.